The next 32 T cell receptor beta chains were all read from a single sample in a study of shared clonotypes between healthy human individuals. Clones were read by immunoSEQ multiplex PCR, and TCRdb kept only the in-frame ones, dropping some. The sample has roughly 1,500,000 clones, nearly 99% seen once. The sample consisted of naive CD4+ T cells sorted from blood. Specified subset: CD45RA+ positively selected. The source is a man under 40 in good health.

The gene calls are TRBV6-6 and TRBJ2-3; D unclear. The germline V gene encodes CDR1 MNHNY and CDR2 SVGAGI (reference sequence). The CDR3 is 13 amino acids. V was cut by 7 bases and J by 2 bases, with 10 bases left in between. This CDR3 is CASTKKDTDTQYF. The CDR3 bases are TGTGCCAGCACGAAAAAGGACACAGATACGCAGTATTTT.

The chain uses TRBV4-3 and TRBJ2-1, with 10 bases matching TRBD2. Trimming at V came to 1 base and at J to 3 bases, leaving 6 bases not matched to a gene. The germline CDR1 and CDR2 sequences are LGHNA and YSLEER. CDR3 length: 17 amino acids. The CDR3 sequence is CASSQATRTSGYNEQFF. The CDR3 DNA follows: TGCGCCAGCAGCCAAGCAACTAGGACTAGCGGCTACAATGAGCAGTTCTTC.

The gene calls are TRBV28 and TRBJ1-4; 10 bases align to TRBD1. J gave up 7 bases and V 2 bases, and 7 bases lay outside the gene matches. CDR3 size: 16 residues. Germline values: CDR1 MDHEN, CDR2 SYDVKM. The DNA for the CDR3 is TGTGCCAGCAGTTTAGTGGACAGGGGGTTCGGTGAAAAACTGTTTTTT. Translation: CASSLVDRGFGEKLFF.

The gene calls are TRBV6-6 and TRBJ2-3; perhaps D is TRBD1 or TRBD2 (6 bases each). Looked up from germline, CDR1 is MNHNY and CDR2 is SVGAGI (reference sequence). V lost 6 bases and J lost 11, with 15 bases in between. The CDR3 runs to 12 residues. CDR3 region: CASRLRDTGQYF. The CDR3, as DNA: TGTGCCAGCAGGCTGCGGGACACGGGGCAGTATTTT.

The chain is built from TRBV9 and TRBJ2-7; D not resolved. Germline V lookup: CDR1 SGDLS, CDR2 YYNGEE. V was cut by 0 bases and J by 3 bases, with 7 bases left in between. The CDR3 is 13 amino acids. CDR3 sequence reads: CASSVDPNYEQYF. The DNA of the CDR3 is TGTGCCAGCAGCGTAGATCCCAACTACGAGCAGTACTTC. The whole variable domain, filled in from reference TRBV9 and TRBJ2-7, reads DSGVTQTPKHLITATGQRVTLRCSPRSGDLSVYWYQQSLDQGLQFLIQYYNGEERAKGNILERFSAQQFPDLHSELNLSSLELGDSALYFCASSVDPNYEQYFGPGTRLTVT.

This chain connects TRBV5-8 to TRBJ2-1; 15 bases are a match to TRBD2. CDR3 size: 17 residues. V shed 0 bases and J 7 bases; nucleotides not matched to a gene: 5. CDR1 is SGHTS and CDR2 is YDEGEE in the germline V gene. In DNA, the CDR3 is TGTGCCAGCAGCTTGGCCGGACTAGCGGGAGGGGGGAATGAGCAGTTCTTC. Amino acid sequence: CASSLAGLAGGGNEQFF.

In nucleotides, the CDR3 is TGTGCCAGCAGCTTAGTGGACAGGGGAAATGAGCAGTTCTTC. As protein: CASSLVDRGNEQFF. V is TRBV11-2 and J is TRBJ2-1, with TRBD1 identical over 9 bases. J lost 7 bases, V lost 1 base, and 2 bases had no gene match. Germline values: CDR1 SGHAT, CDR2 FQNNGV. The CDR3 contains 14 residues.

J is TRBJ2-1 and V is TRBV7-6; 10 nucleotides agree with TRBD2. The CDR3 consists of 18 residues. J lost 0 bases, V lost 5 bases, and 10 bases had no gene match. Germline lookup yields CDR1 SGHVS and CDR2 FNYEAQ. The CDR3 sequence is CASSGLAVTTSSYNEQFF. The DNA for the CDR3 is TGTGCCAGCAGCGGACTAGCGGTGACAACTAGCTCCTACAATGAGCAGTTCTTC.

This clone appeared a few times. V and J are TRBV2 and TRBJ2-7; TRBD2 agrees at 7 bases. CDR3 length equals 13 residues. Per germline, CDR1 SNHLY and CDR2 FYNNEI. V shed 4 bases and J 6 bases; nucleotides not matched to a gene: 6. The chain's CDR3 is CASSAMRGFEQYF. The CDR3 nucleotides read TGTGCCAGCAGTGCGATGCGGGGGTTCGAGCAGTACTTC.

The rearrangement links TRBV9 to TRBJ2-1, with 8 bases fitting TRBD2. The CDR3 is made up of 15 amino acids. Trimming cost V 0 bases and J 4 bases; bases outside gene matches: 3. Germline loops: CDR1 SGDLS, CDR2 YYNGEE. CDR3 protein: CASSVDSGAYNEQFF. In DNA form, the CDR3 reads TGTGCCAGCAGCGTAGATAGCGGGGCATACAATGAGCAGTTCTTC.

The chain uses TRBV19 and TRBJ2-7; TRBD2 agrees at 7 bases. The CDR3 sequence is 13 residues long. Germline CDR1 LNHDA, CDR2 SQIVND (reference sequence). The V segment lost 5 bases and the J segment 5 bases; nucleotides outside the gene matches: 6. The CDR3 bases are TGTGCCAGTAGTTCGTGGGAGGGGAACGAGCAGTACTTC. The encoded protein is CASSSWEGNEQYF.

The chain links TRBV5-6 to TRBJ1-2; TRBD1 might be the D (5 bases). The V end was cut by 4 bases, the J end by 4 bases, with 20 bases between. The CDR3 runs to 16 residues. CDR1 is SGHDT, CDR2 YYEEEE, per germline. CDR3 protein: CASSQGGGAILYGYTF. CDR3 in DNA: TGTGCCAGCAGCCAGGGAGGCGGTGCCATCCTCTATGGCTACACCTTC.

The J gene is TRBJ2-1, the V gene TRBV7-6, with 7 bases matching TRBD1. The CDR3 consists of 14 residues. Germline loops: CDR1 SGHVS, CDR2 FNYEAQ. With V trimmed by 3 bases and J by 9 bases, 8 bases remained unmatched. The CDR3 nucleotides are TGTGCCAGCAGCTTCCGGGACAGCCTGTCTGAGCAGTTCTTC. It yields the protein CASSFRDSLSEQFF.

In the case of this clone: The same CDR3 arises from other DNA sequences in this sample as well. The rearrangement joins TRBV7-2 to TRBJ2-7; 10 bases agree with TRBD1. There are 13 residues in the CDR3. V lost 5 bases and J lost 4; bases outside the gene matches: 2. Looked up from germline, CDR1 is SGHTA and CDR2 is FQGNSA. The CDR3 loop reads CASSRTGGYEQYF. CDR3 sequence (DNA): TGTGCCAGCAGCCGGACAGGGGGGTACGAGCAGTACTTC.

The V call is TRBV4-3, the J call TRBJ2-3; 7 positions agree with TRBD2. This CDR3 has 16 residues. Unmatched junction bases numbered 12, after V lost 1 base and J lost 8 bases. Germline assignment: CDR1 LGHNA and CDR2 YSLEER. DNA for the CDR3: TGCGCCAGCAGCCAAGGAGGTGCTCTAGCGGAGCTTACGCAGTATTTT. It specifies CASSQGGALAELTQYF.

Concerning this clone itself: Within the sample, other DNA sequences also encode this same CDR3. This chain joins TRBV5-1 and TRBJ2-7; the D is unclear. Trimming stripped 0 bases from V and 0 bases from J, with 4 bases between. Germline CDR1 SGHRS, CDR2 YFSETQ. The CDR3 loop spans 13 amino acids. CDR3 region: CASSLESSYEQYF. CDR3 bases: TGCGCCAGCAGCTTGGAGAGCTCCTACGAGCAGTACTTC.

This chain joins TRBV10-2 and TRBJ2-7; 10 bases align to TRBD2. This CDR3 is built from 15 residues. Germline assignment: CDR1 WSHSY and CDR2 SAAADI. The junction had 8 bases not matched to a gene; V was cut back by 6 bases and J by 3 bases. The CDR3: CASRPGLATYYEQYF. The DNA of the CDR3 is TGCGCCAGCAGGCCGGGACTAGCGACCTACTACGAGCAGTACTTC.

The J gene is TRBJ2-1, the V gene TRBV6-1; D is perhaps TRBD1 or TRBD2 (6 bases each). V was shortened by 3 bases and J by 0 bases, with 12 bases between the two germline ends. CDR1 and CDR2 (germline): MNHNS, SASEGT. This CDR3 comprises 16 residues. Here the CDR3 DNA reads TGTGCCAGCAGTGATTTAGGGGGGAGCTCCTACAATGAGCAGTTCTTC. Protein: CASSDLGGSSYNEQFF.

The chain uses TRBV13 and TRBJ1-1; D is ambiguous. CDR1 and CDR2 (germline): PRHDT, FYEKMQ (reference sequence). This CDR3 comprises 15 residues. The germline V and J ends were trimmed by 1 base and 6 bases, with 15 bases remaining between them. The CDR3 DNA reads as TGTGCCAGCAGCTTAGCCCCGTTGGATGGGGCTGAAGCTTTCTTT. This gives the protein CASSLAPLDGAEAFF.

This clone was seen more than once but under ten times. DNA for the CDR3: TGTGCCAGCAGCCAAGAAGGACAGGGGTTCTCCTACAATGAGCAGTTCTTC. Residues: CASSQEGQGFSYNEQFF. The J gene is TRBJ2-1, the V gene TRBV14; 9 nucleotides agree with TRBD1. Trimming removed 0 bases from V and 0 bases from J; junction bases left unmatched: 3. Germline CDR1 and CDR2: SGHDN and FVKESK. CDR3 length: 17 amino acids.

The V gene is TRBV7-2, the J gene TRBJ2-1; 10 nucleotides align to TRBD2. Germline V gene data show CDR1 as SGHTA and CDR2 as FQGNSA. The J segment lost 3 bases and the V segment lost 5 bases, leaving 4 bases of the junction unmatched. The CDR3 extends over 15 amino acids. CDR3 nucleotide sequence: TGTGCCAGCAGCCCCGGGACTAGCGACTACAATGAGCAGTTCTTC. Its translation is CASSPGTSDYNEQFF.

The chain recombines TRBV9 with TRBJ2-6; 11 bases agree with TRBD2. The trim removed 3 bases at V and 1 base at J, leaving 21 bases unmatched. Looked up from germline, CDR1 is SGDLS and CDR2 is YYNGEE. This CDR3 region has 23 residues. CDR3 coding DNA: TGTGCCAGCAGCGCAAACCGCAGGGGCGGTAGCGGGAGGGGTGCGTCTGGGGCCAACGTCCTGACTTTC. Its protein product is CASSANRRGGSGRGASGANVLTF.

The V gene is TRBV7-2, the J gene TRBJ2-7, with 10 bases matching TRBD1. Looked up from germline, CDR1 is SGHTA and CDR2 is FQGNSA. Trimming at V came to 5 bases and at J to 2 bases, leaving 6 bases not matched to a gene. The CDR3 is 15 amino acids. CDR3 DNA: TGTGCCAGCAGCCTTGGACAGGGGGACACCTACGAGCAGTACTTC. Translating gives CASSLGQGDTYEQYF.

The gene calls are TRBV6-6 and TRBJ2-2; possibly TRBD1 or TRBD2 for D (6 bases each). This CDR3 comprises 14 residues. Per germline, CDR1 MNHNY and CDR2 SVGAGI (reference sequence). Between the trimmed V and J ends, which lost 8 bases and 5 bases, there was a span of 15 bases. CDR3 in DNA: TGTGCCAGCCACCTGGGGGGCAAAACCGGGGAGCTGTTTTTT. It encodes CASHLGGKTGELFF.

The chain employs TRBV10-1 and TRBJ2-7; TRBD1 might be the D (6 bases). CDR3 length: 12 amino acids. The germline V gene has CDR1 WNHNN and CDR2 SYGVQD (reference sequence). Trimming removed 6 bases from V and 4 bases from J, with 10 bases in between. The CDR3 nucleotides are TGCGCCAGCAGCTTCGGACAGTACGAGCAGTACTTC. Translated, it gives CASSFGQYEQYF.

V is TRBV7-2 and J is TRBJ1-1; 7 nucleotides line up with TRBD1. From germline, CDR1 is SGHTA and CDR2 FQGNSA. The V and J ends lost 0 bases and 4 bases, in that order; junction bases with no gene match: 5. The CDR3 loop spans 15 amino acids. The CDR3 DNA follows: TGTGCCAGCAGCTTAGCCGCCGGGACAGCCACTGAAGCTTTCTTT. Encoded protein: CASSLAAGTATEAFF.

The genes are TRBV5-1 and TRBJ2-1, with D tentatively TRBD2 (7 bases). V was pared by 9 bases and J by 6 bases, with 22 bases between. The CDR3 length is 15 residues. CDR1 is SGHRS and CDR2 is YFSETQ in the germline V gene. The CDR3 spells CATNPFRGGGNEQFF. CDR3 sequence (DNA): TGCGCCACCAATCCCTTTCGGGGAGGGGGCAATGAGCAGTTCTTC.

This clone was observed once. V gene TRBV10-1 combines with J gene TRBJ2-7; 9 bases are shared with TRBD1. The CDR3 spans 14 residues. CDR1 is WNHNN and CDR2 is SYGVQD in the germline V gene (reference sequence). J was trimmed by 3 bases and V by 5 bases; bases with no gene match: 5. The CDR3 protein is CASSPRTGDYEQYF. In DNA, the CDR3 is TGCGCCAGCAGTCCCAGGACAGGGGACTACGAGCAGTACTTC.

This chain connects TRBV5-1 to TRBJ1-4; TRBD1 agrees at 7 bases. CDR3 length: 15 amino acids. The junction had 9 bases not matched to a gene; V was cut back by 4 bases and J by 6 bases. Germline CDR1 SGHRS, CDR2 YFSETQ. The CDR3 sequence: CASSTTGDVDEKLFF. For the CDR3, the DNA is TGCGCCAGCAGCACTACAGGGGATGTTGATGAAAAACTGTTTTTT.

This chain uses TRBV28 with TRBJ2-5; unclear D gene. The CDR3 consists of 16 residues. Germline CDR1 and CDR2: MDHEN and SYDVKM. V lost 5 bases, J lost 0 bases, and 16 bases lay in between. The CDR3 region is CASSPRRTANQETQYF. Written as DNA, the CDR3 is TGTGCCAGCAGTCCCCGAAGGACGGCGAACCAAGAGACCCAGTACTTC. The full variable domain, with the rest looked up from reference TRBV28 and TRBJ2-5, is DVKVTQSSRYLVKRTGEKVFLECVQDMDHENMFWYRQDPGLGLRLIYFSYDVKMKEKGDIPEGYSVSREKKERFSLILESASTNQTSMYLCASSPRRTANQETQYFGPGTRLLVL.

The chain carries TRBV29-1 and TRBJ2-1; no clear D. This CDR3 has 11 amino acids. The V gene's germline CDR1 is SQVTM and CDR2 ANQGSEA. Deletions cut 7 bases from V and 0 bases from J, with 4 bases between. For the CDR3, the DNA is TGCAGCGCCCTCTCCTACAATGAGCAGTTCTTC. This gives the protein CSALSYNEQFF.

This clone was recorded once. This chain uses TRBV29-1 with TRBJ2-7; D is unresolved. The CDR3 is 12 amino acids. CDR1 is SQVTM, CDR2 ANQGSEA, per germline. DNA for the CDR3: TGCGGGGTTGGCGAGTACTCCTACGAGCAGTACTTC. It encodes CGVGEYSYEQYF.